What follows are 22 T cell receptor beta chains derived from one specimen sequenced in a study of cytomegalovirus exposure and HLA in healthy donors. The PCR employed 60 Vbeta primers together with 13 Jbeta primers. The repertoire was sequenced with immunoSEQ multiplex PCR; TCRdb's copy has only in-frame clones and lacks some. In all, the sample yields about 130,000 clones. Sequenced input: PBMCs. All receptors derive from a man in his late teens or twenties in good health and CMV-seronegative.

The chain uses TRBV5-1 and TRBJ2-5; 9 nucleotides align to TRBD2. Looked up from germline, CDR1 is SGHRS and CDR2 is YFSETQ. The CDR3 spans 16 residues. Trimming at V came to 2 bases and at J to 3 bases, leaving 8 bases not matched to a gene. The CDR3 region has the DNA TGCGCCAGCAGCTTTTTCCTGACTAGCGGAGAAGAGACCCAGTACTTC. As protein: CASSFFLTSGEETQYF.

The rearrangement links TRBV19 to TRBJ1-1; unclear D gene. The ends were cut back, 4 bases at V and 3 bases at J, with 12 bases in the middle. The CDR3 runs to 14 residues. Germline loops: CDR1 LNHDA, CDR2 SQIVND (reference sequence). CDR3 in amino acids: CASSKDSRDTEAFF. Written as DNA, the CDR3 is TGTGCCAGTAGTAAAGACTCTCGAGACACTGAAGCTTTCTTT. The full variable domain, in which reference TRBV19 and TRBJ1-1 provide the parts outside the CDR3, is DGGITQSPKYLFRKEGQNVTLSCEQNLNHDAMYWYRQDPGQGLRLIYYSQIVNDFQKGDIAEGYSVSREKKESFPLTVTSAQKNPTAFYLCASSKDSRDTEAFFGQGTRLTVV.

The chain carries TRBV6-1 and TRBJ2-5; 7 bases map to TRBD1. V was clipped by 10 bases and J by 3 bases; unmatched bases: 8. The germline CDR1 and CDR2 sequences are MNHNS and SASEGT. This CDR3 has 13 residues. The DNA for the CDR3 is TGTGCCATCACCTTCAGGGGGAAAGAGACCCAGTACTTC. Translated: CAITFRGKETQYF.

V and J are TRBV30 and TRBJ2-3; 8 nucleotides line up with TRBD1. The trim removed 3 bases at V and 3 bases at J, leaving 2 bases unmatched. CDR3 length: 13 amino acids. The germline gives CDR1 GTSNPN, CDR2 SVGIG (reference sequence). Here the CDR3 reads CAWSQGATDTQYF. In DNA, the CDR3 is TGTGCCTGGAGCCAGGGGGCAACAGATACGCAGTATTTT.

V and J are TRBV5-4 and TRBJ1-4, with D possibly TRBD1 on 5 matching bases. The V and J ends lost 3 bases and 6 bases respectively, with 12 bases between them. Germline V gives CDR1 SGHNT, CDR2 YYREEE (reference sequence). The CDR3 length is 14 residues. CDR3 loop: CASSSGGGDEKLFF. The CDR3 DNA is TGTGCCAGCAGCTCCGGGGGGGGAGATGAAAAACTGTTTTTT.

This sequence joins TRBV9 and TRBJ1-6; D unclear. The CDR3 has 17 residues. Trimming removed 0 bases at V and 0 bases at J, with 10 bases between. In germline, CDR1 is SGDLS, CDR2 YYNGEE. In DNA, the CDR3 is TGTGCCAGCAGCGTAGGGGTTCGGGGCTCCTATAATTCACCCCTCCACTTT. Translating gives CASSVGVRGSYNSPLHF.

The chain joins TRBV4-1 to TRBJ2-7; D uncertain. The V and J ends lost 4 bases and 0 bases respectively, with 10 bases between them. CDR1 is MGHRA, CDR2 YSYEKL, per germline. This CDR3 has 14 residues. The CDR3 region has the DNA TGCGCCAGCAGCCCCAGAGAGGCCTCCTACGAGCAGTACTTC. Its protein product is CASSPREASYEQYF.

CDR3 in amino acids: CASTLAGGPREQFF. The CDR3 DNA reads TGTGCCAGCACCCTAGCGGGAGGGCCAAGAGAGCAGTTCTTC. The chain is built from TRBV6-1 and TRBJ2-1, with 12 bases that match TRBD2. Germline CDR1 MNHNS, CDR2 SASEGT. Trimming removed 7 bases from V and 10 bases from J; junction bases left unmatched: 8. The CDR3 runs 14 residues.

The CDR3: CASSVGDRKDSPLHF. The DNA of the CDR3 is TGTGCCAGCAGCGTAGGGGACAGGAAAGATTCACCCCTCCACTTT. This rearrangement joins TRBV9 to TRBJ1-6, with 8 bases lining up with TRBD1. Germline values: CDR1 SGDLS, CDR2 YYNGEE. The V gene end was trimmed by 0 bases and the J gene end by 8 bases; junction bases not matched to a gene: 4. This CDR3 is 15 amino acids long.

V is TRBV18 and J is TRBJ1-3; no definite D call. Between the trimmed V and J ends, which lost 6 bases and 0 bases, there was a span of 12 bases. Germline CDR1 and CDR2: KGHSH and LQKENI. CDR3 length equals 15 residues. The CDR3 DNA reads TGTGCCAGCTCCCCGACATTCGTCTCTGGAAACACCATATATTTT. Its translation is CASSPTFVSGNTIYF.

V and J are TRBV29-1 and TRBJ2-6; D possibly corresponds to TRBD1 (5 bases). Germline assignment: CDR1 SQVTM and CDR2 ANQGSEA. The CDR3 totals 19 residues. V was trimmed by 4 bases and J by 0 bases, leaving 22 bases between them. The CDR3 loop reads CSVVDGRGVSSSGANVLTF. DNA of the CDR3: TGCAGCGTTGTGGATGGAAGGGGTGTCAGTAGCTCTGGGGCCAACGTCCTGACTTTC.

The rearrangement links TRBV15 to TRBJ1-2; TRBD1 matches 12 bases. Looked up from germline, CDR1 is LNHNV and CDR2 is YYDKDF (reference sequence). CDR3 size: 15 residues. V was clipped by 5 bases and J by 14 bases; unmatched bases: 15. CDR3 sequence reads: CATSPRPGQGAVATF. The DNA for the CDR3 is TGTGCCACCAGCCCGCGGCCGGGACAGGGGGCCGTGGCGACCTTC.

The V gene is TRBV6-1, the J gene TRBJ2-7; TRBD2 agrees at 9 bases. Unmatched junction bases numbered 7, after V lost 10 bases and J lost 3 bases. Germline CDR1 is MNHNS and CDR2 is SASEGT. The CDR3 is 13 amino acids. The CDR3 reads CAIRLAADYEQYF. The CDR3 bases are TGTGCCATCCGACTAGCGGCAGACTACGAGCAGTACTTC.

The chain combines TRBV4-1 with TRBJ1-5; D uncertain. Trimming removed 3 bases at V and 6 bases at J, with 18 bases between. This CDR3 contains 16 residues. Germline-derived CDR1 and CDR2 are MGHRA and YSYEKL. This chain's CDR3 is CASSHPPSGNGQPQHF. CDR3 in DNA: TGCGCCAGCAGCCATCCCCCCTCCGGGAATGGTCAGCCCCAGCATTTT.

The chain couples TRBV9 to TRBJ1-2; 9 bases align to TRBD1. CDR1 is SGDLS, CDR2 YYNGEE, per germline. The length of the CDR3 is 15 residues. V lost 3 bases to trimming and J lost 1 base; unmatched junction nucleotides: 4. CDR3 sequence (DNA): TGTGCCAGCAGCGAGCCGGGACAGGGTAACTATGGCTACACCTTC. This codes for CASSEPGQGNYGYTF.

This CDR3 reads CASSVDGGFYGYTF. In nucleotides, the CDR3 is TGTGCCAGCAGCGTAGATGGGGGCTTCTATGGCTACACCTTC. V gene TRBV9 combines with J gene TRBJ1-2; D possibly corresponds to TRBD1 (6 bases). Trimming shortened V by 0 bases and J by 4 bases, and 10 bases separated the two germline ends. The CDR3 loop spans 14 amino acids. The germline gives CDR1 SGDLS, CDR2 YYNGEE.

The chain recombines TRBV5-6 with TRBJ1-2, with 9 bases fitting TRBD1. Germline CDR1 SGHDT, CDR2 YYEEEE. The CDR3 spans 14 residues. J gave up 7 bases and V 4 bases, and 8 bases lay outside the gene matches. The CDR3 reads CASSPDRGGGGYTF. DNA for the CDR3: TGTGCCAGCAGCCCGGACAGGGGTGGGGGTGGCTACACCTTC.

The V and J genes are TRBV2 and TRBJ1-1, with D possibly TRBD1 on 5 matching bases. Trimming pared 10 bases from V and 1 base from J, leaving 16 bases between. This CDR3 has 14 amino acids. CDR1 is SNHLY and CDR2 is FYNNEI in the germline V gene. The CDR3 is CAILREGRNTEAFF. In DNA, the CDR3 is TGTGCCATCCTGAGGGAGGGGCGGAACACTGAAGCTTTCTTT.

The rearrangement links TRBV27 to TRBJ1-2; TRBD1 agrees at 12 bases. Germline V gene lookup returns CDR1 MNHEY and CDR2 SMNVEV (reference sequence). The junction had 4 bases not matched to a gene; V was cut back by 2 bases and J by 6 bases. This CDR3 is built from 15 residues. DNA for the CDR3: TGTGCCAGCAGTTTACAGGGACAGGGGGCGGATGGCTACACCTTC. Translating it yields CASSLQGQGADGYTF.

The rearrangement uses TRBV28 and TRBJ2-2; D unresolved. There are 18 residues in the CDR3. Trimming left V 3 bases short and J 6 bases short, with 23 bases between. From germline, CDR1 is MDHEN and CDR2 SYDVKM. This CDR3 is CASSFGLRQRMFPGELFF. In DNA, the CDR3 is TGTGCCAGCAGTTTTGGGTTGCGGCAAAGGATGTTCCCCGGGGAGCTGTTTTTT.

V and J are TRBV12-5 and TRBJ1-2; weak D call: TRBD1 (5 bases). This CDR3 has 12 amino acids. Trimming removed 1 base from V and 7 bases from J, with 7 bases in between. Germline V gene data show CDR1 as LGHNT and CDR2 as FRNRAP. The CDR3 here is CASGLERGGYTF. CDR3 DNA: TGTGCTAGTGGTTTGGAAAGGGGTGGCTACACCTTC.

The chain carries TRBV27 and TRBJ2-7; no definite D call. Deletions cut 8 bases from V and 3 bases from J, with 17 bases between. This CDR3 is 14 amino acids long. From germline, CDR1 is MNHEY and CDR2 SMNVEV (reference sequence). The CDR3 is CASGFASFYYEQYF. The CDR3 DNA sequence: TGTGCCAGCGGATTCGCTAGTTTTTACTACGAGCAGTACTTC.